Listed below are T cell receptor beta chains from one sample, sequenced in a study of T cell responses to AZD1222 COVID-19 vaccine. Here immunoSEQ multiplex PCR was the method, and the copy in TCRdb shows in-frame clones only, minus some. Of over 95,000 clones in the sample, around nine tenths were seen once. The specimen was peripheral blood, collected on day 0 of AZD1222 vaccination. These receptors all stem from an adult in good health. Both conserved end residues are part of each CDR3. The D gene is left open where the match is weak. Size tells how often a clone was seen (once, few, many) or the class of an expanded clone, and some rows leave it out.

D gene: TRBD2
clone size: -
V gene: TRBV7-9
CDR3 length: 15
J gene: TRBJ2-1
CDR3 DNA: TGTGCCAGCAGCTTTACTAGCGGGCGTTACAATGAGCAGTTCTTC
CDR3 protein: CASSFTSGRYNEQFF

D gene: -
clone size: -
V gene: TRBV24-1
CDR3 length: 17
J gene: TRBJ2-1
CDR3 DNA: TGTGCCACCAGTGATTTGGATTCAGGGGGGGCCTACAATGAGCAGTTCTTC
CDR3 protein: CATSDLDSGGAYNEQFF

D gene: -
clone size: -
V gene: TRBV7-6
CDR3 length: 16
J gene: TRBJ2-3
CDR3 DNA: TGTGCCAGCAGCTTAGGGAAATCATTTAGCACAGATACGCAGTATTTT
CDR3 protein: CASSLGKSFSTDTQYF

D gene: TRBD1
clone size: -
V gene: TRBV18
CDR3 length: 13
J gene: TRBJ1-3
CDR3 DNA: TGTGCCAGCTCAGTCGACAGGGTTGACACCATATATTTT
CDR3 protein: CASSVDRVDTIYF

D gene: -
clone size: -
V gene: TRBV28
CDR3 length: 12
J gene: TRBJ2-1
CDR3 DNA: TGTGCCAGCAGTATGCTGGCGGAAGAGCAGTTCTTC
CDR3 protein: CASSMLAEEQFF

D gene: TRBD1
clone size: -
V gene: TRBV24-1
CDR3 length: 14
J gene: TRBJ2-3
CDR3 DNA: TGTGCCACCGGCGGGACAGGGAGCACAGATACGCAGTATTTT
CDR3 protein: CATGGTGSTDTQYF

D gene: TRBD2
clone size: -
V gene: TRBV11-3
CDR3 length: 15
J gene: TRBJ2-1
CDR3 DNA: TGTGCCAGCAGCGTTAGCGGGGGTACCTACAATGAGCAGTTCTTC
CDR3 protein: CASSVSGGTYNEQFF

D gene: -
clone size: -
V gene: TRBV4-3
CDR3 length: 14
J gene: TRBJ1-1
CDR3 DNA: TGCGCCAGCAGCCAAGTTCGCGGAAACACTGAAGCTTTCTTT
CDR3 protein: CASSQVRGNTEAFF

D gene: TRBD1
clone size: -
V gene: TRBV7-9
CDR3 length: 15
J gene: TRBJ1-1
CDR3 DNA: TGTGCCAGCAGCCCCCCGGACAGGGGCAACACTGAAGCTTTCTTT
CDR3 protein: CASSPPDRGNTEAFF

D gene: -
clone size: -
V gene: TRBV4-2
CDR3 length: 14
J gene: TRBJ1-1
CDR3 DNA: TGTGCCAGCAGCCAGGGCACCCAAGGCACTGAAGCTTTCTTT
CDR3 protein: CASSQGTQGTEAFF

D gene: TRBD1
clone size: few
V gene: TRBV9
CDR3 length: 14
J gene: TRBJ1-1
CDR3 DNA: TGTGCCAGCAGCGCCGGGACAGGGAACACTGAAGCTTTCTTT
CDR3 protein: CASSAGTGNTEAFF

D gene: -
clone size: -
V gene: TRBV28
CDR3 length: 15
J gene: TRBJ1-3
CDR3 DNA: TGTGCCAGCAGTTTACGGGGTAGCTCTGGAAACACCATATATTTT
CDR3 protein: CASSLRGSSGNTIYF

D gene: TRBD1
clone size: -
V gene: TRBV29-1
CDR3 length: 14
J gene: TRBJ2-7
CDR3 DNA: TGCAGCGCTGGGGGAAGGACAGGGGATTACGAGCAGTACTTC
CDR3 protein: CSAGGRTGDYEQYF

D gene: TRBD1
clone size: -
V gene: TRBV24-1
CDR3 length: 14
J gene: TRBJ2-1
CDR3 DNA: TGTGCCACCAGTGATGGGACAGGACCTAATGAGCAGTTCTTC
CDR3 protein: CATSDGTGPNEQFF

D gene: TRBD1
clone size: -
V gene: TRBV5-6
CDR3 length: 16
J gene: TRBJ1-5
CDR3 DNA: TGTGCCAGCAGCTTGAGGACAGGGCCAGGCAATCAGCCCCAGCATTTT
CDR3 protein: CASSLRTGPGNQPQHF

D gene: -
clone size: once
V gene: TRBV6-1
CDR3 length: 17
J gene: TRBJ1-3
CDR3 DNA: TGTGCCAGCAGTGAACTCGACCCGGCCGTCGTCGGAAACACCATATATTTT
CDR3 protein: CASSELDPAVVGNTIYF

D gene: TRBD2
clone size: -
V gene: TRBV6-1
CDR3 length: 18
J gene: TRBJ2-7
CDR3 DNA: TGTGCCAGCAGTGAATTTCTTCTAGCGGGAGTAGCTGGGAACGAGCAGTACTTC
CDR3 protein: CASSEFLLAGVAGNEQYF

D gene: -
clone size: -
V gene: TRBV18
CDR3 length: 15
J gene: TRBJ1-3
CDR3 DNA: TGTGCCAGCTCACCAACTCGGGGTTCCGGAAACACCATATATTTT
CDR3 protein: CASSPTRGSGNTIYF

D gene: TRBD2
clone size: -
V gene: TRBV9
CDR3 length: 17
J gene: TRBJ2-1
CDR3 DNA: TGTGCCAGCAGCCTTGGACTAGCGGGAGGCCCCCACAATGAGCAGTTCTTC
CDR3 protein: CASSLGLAGGPHNEQFF

D gene: -
clone size: -
V gene: TRBV28
CDR3 length: 14
J gene: TRBJ2-1
CDR3 DNA: TGTGCCAGCAGTTTCCAGGGAAGGGAACTTGAGCAGTTCTTC
CDR3 protein: CASSFQGRELEQFF

D gene: -
clone size: -
V gene: TRBV28
CDR3 length: 13
J gene: TRBJ1-5
CDR3 DNA: TGTGCCAGCAGCCCGAGCGAAGTTCAGCCCCAGCATTTT
CDR3 protein: CASSPSEVQPQHF

D gene: -
clone size: -
V gene: TRBV18
CDR3 length: 14
J gene: TRBJ2-1
CDR3 DNA: TGTGCCAGCTCACTTTCCAGGGAGCACAATGAGCAGTTCTTC
CDR3 protein: CASSLSREHNEQFF

D gene: TRBD2
clone size: -
V gene: TRBV10-3
CDR3 length: 16
J gene: TRBJ2-1
CDR3 DNA: TGTGCCATCAAGTGGGGGGGGAAGGACGGTTACAATGAGCAGTTCTTC
CDR3 protein: CAIKWGGKDGYNEQFF

D gene: -
clone size: -
V gene: TRBV2
CDR3 length: 11
J gene: TRBJ1-5
CDR3 DNA: TGTGCCAGCAGTGATGGTCAGCCCCAGCATTTT
CDR3 protein: CASSDGQPQHF

D gene: TRBD1
clone size: -
V gene: TRBV7-9
CDR3 length: 18
J gene: TRBJ1-5
CDR3 DNA: TGTGCCAGCAGCTTAGTTCCCTTAGGACAGGGTAATTATCAGCCCCAGCATTTT
CDR3 protein: CASSLVPLGQGNYQPQHF

D gene: TRBD1
clone size: -
V gene: TRBV5-1
CDR3 length: 16
J gene: TRBJ1-1
CDR3 DNA: TGCGCCAGCAGCAGACCAGGGGGCTCCCCGAACACTGAAGCTTTCTTT
CDR3 protein: CASSRPGGSPNTEAFF